Following are 26 T cell receptor beta chains from one sample sequenced in a study of blood T cell repertoires in COVID-19. Clones were read by immunoSEQ multiplex PCR, and TCRdb kept only the in-frame ones, dropping some. The sample shows fewer than 300,000 clones, approximately 93% of them seen only once. Input material: peripheral blood. The origin of the receptors is a young woman with COVID-19, enrolled during active disease.

The rearrangement uses TRBV4-1 and TRBJ2-3, with TRBD2 matching over 10 bases. V dropped 0 bases and J dropped 3; count of bases not matched to a gene: 6. Germline CDR1 MGHRA, CDR2 YSYEKL. This CDR3 is built from 17 residues. Here the CDR3 DNA reads TGCGCCAGCAGCCAAGACCTAGCGGGAGTGATTACAGATACGCAGTATTTT. It specifies CASSQDLAGVITDTQYF.

V usage is TRBV19 and J usage is TRBJ1-2, with D uncertain. This CDR3 is built from 16 residues. Trimming cost V 5 bases and J 0 bases, with 16 bases left between them. Germline assignment: CDR1 LNHDA and CDR2 SQIVND (reference sequence). The DNA of the CDR3 is TGTGCCAGTAGTTTCGGCGAACGGAGTTCTAACTATGGCTACACCTTC. It specifies CASSFGERSSNYGYTF.

J is TRBJ1-1 and V is TRBV30; D call uncertain. The CDR3 is 14 amino acids. V was shortened by 2 bases and J by 2 bases, with 12 bases between the two germline ends. The V gene's germline CDR1 is GTSNPN and CDR2 SVGIG (reference sequence). CDR3 in amino acids: CAWSSVQFNTEAFF. For the CDR3, the DNA is TGTGCCTGGAGTAGTGTGCAGTTTAACACTGAAGCTTTCTTT.

This chain connects TRBV10-3 to TRBJ2-7, with TRBD2 matching 9 bases. This CDR3 contains 14 residues. The junction had 10 bases not matched to a gene; V was cut back by 8 bases and J by 5 bases. The V gene's germline CDR1 is ENHRY and CDR2 SYGVKD. In DNA form, the CDR3 reads TGTGCCATCGGGGCGGGAGGGCCGGGAAACGAGCAGTACTTC. Protein sequence: CAIGAGGPGNEQYF.

The chain couples TRBV4-2 to TRBJ2-5, with 9 positions matching TRBD2. Germline V gene data show CDR1 as LGHNA and CDR2 as YNFKEQ. The CDR3 contains 15 residues. The junction had 10 bases not matched to a gene; V was cut back by 8 bases and J by 3 bases. Here the CDR3 DNA reads TGTGCCAGCGCAAGAGTAGCGGGAGTTGAAGAGACCCAGTACTTC. Amino acids: CASARVAGVEETQYF.

The rearrangement joins TRBV27 to TRBJ1-1, with 9 bases matching TRBD1. CDR1 is MNHEY and CDR2 is SMNVEV in the germline V gene (reference sequence). V lost 5 bases and J lost 0; bases outside the gene matches: 7. The CDR3 loop spans 16 amino acids. The CDR3 sequence is CASSPRTGVMNTEAFF. The CDR3 DNA follows: TGTGCCAGCAGTCCTCGGACAGGGGTTATGAACACTGAAGCTTTCTTT.

This chain links TRBV10-2 with TRBJ2-2; D may be TRBD1 (6 bases). V was clipped by 8 bases and J by 5 bases, with 18 bases between them. The CDR3 covers 15 residues. From germline, CDR1 is WSHSY and CDR2 SAAADI. CDR3 residues: CASGEPGQRTGELFF. The CDR3 DNA is TGCGCCAGCGGGGAACCAGGACAGAGGACCGGGGAGCTGTTTTTT.

In DNA form, the CDR3 reads TGTGCCAGCAGCCTAACCCAGGGGACGTTCCAAGAGACCCAGTACTTC. This gives the protein CASSLTQGTFQETQYF. The J gene is TRBJ2-5, the V gene TRBV27; TRBD1 might be the D (6 bases). Trimming removed 6 bases at V and 1 base at J, with 18 bases between. The CDR3 spans 16 residues. Germline V gives CDR1 MNHEY, CDR2 SMNVEV (reference sequence).

This clone was seen once. The chain links TRBV9 to TRBJ2-1; D gene ambiguous. Trimming stripped 1 base from V and 5 bases from J, with 13 bases between. The length of the CDR3 is 15 residues. The germline V gene encodes CDR1 SGDLS and CDR2 YYNGEE. CDR3: CASSVYPVINNEQFF. DNA of the CDR3: TGTGCCAGCAGCGTATATCCGGTGATTAACAATGAGCAGTTCTTC.

This rearrangement joins TRBV7-2 to TRBJ2-7; 8 bases fit TRBD2. Germline V CDR1 and CDR2: SGHTA, FQGNSA. V shed 3 bases, J shed 3 bases, and the junction held 4 bases outside the gene matches. This CDR3 region has 14 residues. CDR3 DNA: TGTGCCAGCAGCTTGACTAGCGACCACTACGAGCAGTACTTC. This codes for CASSLTSDHYEQYF.

This clone was picked up a small number of times. V is TRBV7-8 and J is TRBJ2-5; 13 positions agree with TRBD2. CDR1 and CDR2 from the germline V gene are SGHVS and FQNEAQ. CDR3 length: 15 residues. J gave up 4 bases and V 6 bases, and 5 bases lay outside the gene matches. Written as DNA, the CDR3 is TGTGCCAGCAGTGCAGGACTAGCGGGAGCAGAGACCCAGTACTTC. Residues: CASSAGLAGAETQYF.

The V and J genes are TRBV5-6 and TRBJ1-1; D gene unclear. The germline V and J ends were trimmed by 4 bases and 10 bases, with 14 bases remaining between them. Germline-derived CDR1 and CDR2 are SGHDT and YYEEEE. This CDR3 comprises 12 residues. The CDR3 bases are TGTGCCAGCAGCAACCGACTCCTCGGAGCTTTCTTT. This encodes CASSNRLLGAFF.

This chain joins TRBV7-6 and TRBJ1-1, with 9 bases matching TRBD1. Per the germline V gene, CDR1 is SGHVS and CDR2 is FNYEAQ. The CDR3 runs 18 residues. V trimming: 2 bases; J trimming: 1 base; junction bases outside the gene matches: 11. The CDR3 here is CASSLKLGTGTTNTEAFF. CDR3 nucleotides: TGTGCCAGCAGCTTAAAGTTGGGGACAGGGACTACGAACACTGAAGCTTTCTTT.

The chain links TRBV18 to TRBJ1-2; D is possibly TRBD1 (5 bases). CDR1 is KGHSH and CDR2 is LQKENI in the germline V gene. Deletions cut 4 bases from V and 6 bases from J, with 9 bases between. The CDR3 extends over 12 amino acids. This chain's CDR3 is CASSQTEDGYTF. As DNA, the CDR3 is TGTGCCAGCTCACAGACAGAGGATGGCTACACCTTC.

J is TRBJ1-2 and V is TRBV28, with D uncertain. Germline lookup yields CDR1 MDHEN and CDR2 SYDVKM. Trimming took off 6 bases at V and 0 bases at J, with 11 bases between the two ends. There are 14 residues in the CDR3. For the CDR3, the DNA is TGTGCCAGCAGATCCAGACAAACTAACTATGGCTACACCTTC. This encodes CASRSRQTNYGYTF.

V usage is TRBV2 and J usage is TRBJ1-1; no clear D gene. CDR1 and CDR2 from the germline V gene are SNHLY and FYNNEI. V lost 7 bases, J lost 1 base, and 10 bases lay in between. This CDR3 comprises 13 residues. The CDR3 DNA is TGTGCCAGCACCGAGGCAGAGAACACTGAAGCTTTCTTT. As protein: CASTEAENTEAFF.

The sample holds a few counts of this clone. The chain is built from TRBV28 and TRBJ1-1, with 11 bases lining up with TRBD1. Trimming cost V 7 bases and J 6 bases; bases outside gene matches: 7. The CDR3 sequence is 14 residues long. The germline CDR1 and CDR2 sequences are MDHEN and SYDVKM. CDR3 residues: CASMWGQGVPEAFF. The CDR3 DNA reads TGTGCCAGCATGTGGGGACAGGGGGTCCCTGAAGCTTTCTTT.

The chain has TRBV19 and TRBJ1-1; D unclear. This CDR3 spans 15 amino acids. Germline V gene sequence: CDR1 LNHDA, CDR2 SQIVND (reference sequence). V lost 3 bases to trimming and J lost 1 base, with 12 bases between them. CDR3 region: CASSIFASENTEAFF. DNA for the CDR3: TGTGCCAGTAGTATCTTTGCATCAGAGAACACTGAAGCTTTCTTT.

This chain connects TRBV15 to TRBJ1-5, with TRBD1 matching over 7 bases. This CDR3 contains 21 residues. V lost 0 bases to trimming and J lost 2 bases; unmatched junction nucleotides: 19. Germline CDR1 and CDR2: LNHNV and YYDKDF (reference sequence). The CDR3, as DNA: TGTGCCACCAGCAGAGATCTTTGGATCGGGCAAACCCAGGGGGGCAATCAGCCCCAGCATTTT. Translating it yields CATSRDLWIGQTQGGNQPQHF.

The J gene is TRBJ1-2, the V gene TRBV5-1; 7 nucleotides line up with TRBD1. Germline V gene data show CDR1 as SGHRS and CDR2 as YFSETQ. J was trimmed by 7 bases and V by 0 bases; bases with no gene match: 12. The CDR3 covers 16 residues. CDR3 in DNA: TGCGCCAGCAGCTTGGGTGGAGCAGGGGGAATCGCTGGCTACACCTTC. This translates into CASSLGGAGGIAGYTF.

The count of this clone is one. V gene TRBV5-5 combines with J gene TRBJ1-2, with unresolved D. Germline V CDR1 and CDR2: SGHKS, YYEKEE (reference sequence). The V gene lost 0 bases and the J gene lost 3 bases, with 12 bases spanning the gap. The CDR3 has 15 amino acids. CDR3 in DNA: TGTGCCAGCAGCTTGGATCTCTCAGACTACTATGGCTACACCTTC. This gives the protein CASSLDLSDYYGYTF.

This chain connects TRBV30 to TRBJ2-7; D perhaps matches TRBD2 (6 bases). CDR3 size: 15 residues. CDR1 and CDR2 (germline): GTSNPN, SVGIG (reference sequence). With 0 bases removed from V and 3 bases from J, the gap between germline ends came to 15 bases. CDR3: CAWSVLGGTLYEQYF. In DNA form, the CDR3 reads TGTGCCTGGAGTGTACTGGGCGGGACGCTCTACGAGCAGTACTTC.

The V call is TRBV10-3, the J call TRBJ2-1; a weak D match, TRBD2 (5 bases). The CDR3 sequence is 13 residues long. CDR1 is ENHRY, CDR2 SYGVKD, per germline. Between the trimmed V and J ends, which lost 8 bases and 15 bases, there was a span of 23 bases. The CDR3 coding sequence is TGTGCCATCGAAGGCCCCAGCGGATCCCGGCGGTTCTTC. Translation gives CAIEGPSGSRRFF.

V usage is TRBV5-5 and J usage is TRBJ2-5; D gene ambiguous. The germline V and J ends were trimmed by 1 base and 4 bases, with 14 bases remaining between them. Germline V gene data show CDR1 as SGHKS and CDR2 as YYEKEE (reference sequence). The CDR3 is 15 residues long. In DNA form, the CDR3 reads TGTGCCAGCAGCTTGATGCAGATGACACCAGAGACCCAGTACTTC. Residues: CASSLMQMTPETQYF. Based on the CDR3 plus reference TRBV5-5 and TRBJ2-5, the full variable domain is DAGVTQSPTHLIKTRGQQVTLRCSPISGHKSVSWYQQVLGQGPQFIFQYYEKEERGRGNFPDRFSARQFPNYSSELNVNALLLGDSALYLCASSLMQMTPETQYFGPGTRLLVL.

The chain employs TRBV19 and TRBJ1-2; D not resolved. Germline loops: CDR1 LNHDA, CDR2 SQIVND (reference sequence). V was trimmed by 10 bases and J by 7 bases, leaving 19 bases between them. The CDR3 covers 13 residues. CDR3 amino acids: CATRKIGASGYTF. The CDR3 DNA reads as TGTGCCACCAGAAAAATTGGAGCTTCTGGCTACACCTTC.

The CDR3, as DNA: TGCGCCAGCAGCTTGGGGCTAGCGGGAGTAACCGGGGAGCTGTTTTTT. Translated, it gives CASSLGLAGVTGELFF. The chain uses TRBV5-1 and TRBJ2-2, with 10 bases lining up with TRBD2. From germline, CDR1 is SGHRS and CDR2 YFSETQ. The CDR3 runs to 16 residues. With V trimmed by 0 bases and J by 5 bases, 4 bases remained unmatched.